Each of the 22 T cell receptor beta chains below was sequenced from the same sample in a study of T-cell reconstitution after alpha-beta-depleted transplantation in children. TCRbeta library preparation incorporated unique molecular identifiers. TCRdb redid the calling of the PCR reads with MiXCR, one entry per CDR3 protein. Of 750,000 to 950,000 distinct CDR3 sequences detected, approximately 15% appear once; the ten largest clones hold roughly 4.8%. This material consisted of PBMCs, mostly from graft donor cells, taken 360 days after TCRalphabeta/CD19-depleted stem cell transplant. These receptors all stem from a male patient between 5 and 17 years old who had a stem cell transplant for acute lymphoblastic leukemia, so the T cells may come from the graft donor.

This clonotype has only a few counts. The gene calls are TRBV7-8 and TRBJ2-7; D may be TRBD1 or TRBD2 (6 bases each). The CDR3 runs 15 residues. Trimming pared 4 bases from V and 6 bases from J, leaving 19 bases between. Germline CDR1 SGHVS, CDR2 FQNEAQ. The CDR3 nucleotides are TGTGCCAGCAGCTACAGTATGGGGGGCGTAGTCGAGCAGTACTTC. The encoded protein is CASSYSMGGVVEQYF.

There are a few counts of this clonotype. V and J are TRBV24-1 and TRBJ1-1; D gene ambiguous. The CDR3 consists of 16 residues. Germline lookup yields CDR1 KGHDR and CDR2 SFDVKD. V shed 4 bases and J shed 4 bases, with 18 bases lying between them. The CDR3 bases are TGTGCCACCAGTGACCCGCTGTCCCCATCATCCACTGAAGCTTTCTTT. This sequence encodes CATSDPLSPSSTEAFF.

This chain links TRBV23-1 with TRBJ2-7; weak D call: TRBD1 (5 bases). TRBV23-1 is an open reading frame whose function is uncertain. V was cut by 2 bases and J by 2 bases, with 22 bases left in between. The CDR3 is 18 amino acids. Here the CDR3 DNA reads TGCGCCAGCAGTCAAGTTGACAGACCCAGCGAACCGACCTACGAGCAGTACTTC. It is translated as CASSQVDRPSEPTYEQYF.

The chain couples TRBV4-1 to TRBJ2-3; 9 nucleotides align to TRBD2. Per germline, CDR1 MGHRA and CDR2 YSYEKL. V lost 2 bases and J lost 2; bases outside the gene matches: 2. This CDR3 has 15 residues. DNA for the CDR3: TGCGCCAGCAGCCAACTAGCGGGGCCCACAGATACGCAGTATTTT. Protein: CASSQLAGPTDTQYF.

The sample holds many counts of this clonotype. This chain connects TRBV3-1 to TRBJ2-7; no definite D call. The CDR3 length is 12 residues. V was shortened by 5 bases and J by 2 bases, with 7 bases between the two germline ends. Germline CDR1 and CDR2: LGHDT and YNNKEL (reference sequence). The CDR3 DNA is TGTGCCAGCAGCTACCGTCCCTACGAGCAGTACTTC. It yields the protein CASSYRPYEQYF.

This sequence joins TRBV20-1 and TRBJ2-7, with TRBD2 as a possible D gene (5 bases). This CDR3 region has 16 residues. Trimming removed 5 bases from V and 6 bases from J, with 26 bases in between. Germline V CDR1 and CDR2: DFQATT, SNEGSKA (reference sequence). The CDR3 sequence is CSAPPGRSGRRLEQYF. CDR3 sequence (DNA): TGCAGTGCTCCGCCTGGTAGATCTGGGAGACGTCTCGAGCAGTACTTC.

This clonotype was seen a few times. V usage is TRBV20-1 and J usage is TRBJ1-1; TRBD1 matches 8 bases. With V trimmed by 3 bases and J by 5 bases, 5 bases remained unmatched. From germline, CDR1 is DFQATT and CDR2 SNEGSKA (reference sequence). CDR3 length: 13 amino acids. CDR3 in amino acids: CSASWTGRTEAFF. CDR3 DNA: TGCAGTGCTAGCTGGACAGGGCGGACTGAAGCTTTCTTT.

This clonotype was seen a single time. This rearrangement joins TRBV5-1 to TRBJ2-5; a possible D gene is TRBD2 (5 bases). The CDR3 has 14 amino acids. Germline CDR1 is SGHRS and CDR2 is YFSETQ. Trimming shortened V by 7 bases and J by 4 bases, and 17 bases separated the two germline ends. The CDR3, as DNA: TGCGCCAGCTTTGGAGACTATCTCCGAGAGACCCAGTACTTC. Translated: CASFGDYLRETQYF.

This clonotype was detected many times. The chain is built from TRBV4-2 and TRBJ2-1; 9 bases agree with TRBD2. V shed 0 bases, J shed 4 bases, and the junction held 4 bases outside the gene matches. The germline gives CDR1 LGHNA, CDR2 YNFKEQ. This CDR3 has 16 amino acids. The chain's CDR3 is CASSQDLAGGYNEQFF. In nucleotides, the CDR3 is TGTGCCAGCAGCCAAGACCTCGCGGGAGGGTACAATGAGCAGTTCTTC.

CDR3 sequence (DNA): TGTGCCAGCAGCTTAGCGCCTGAAAAACTGTTTTTT. This gives the protein CASSLAPEKLFF. The genes are TRBV7-2 and TRBJ1-4; no definite D call. Per germline, CDR1 SGHTA and CDR2 FQGNSA. V lost 0 bases, J lost 7 bases, and 3 bases lay in between. The CDR3 has 12 residues.

This clonotype was seen many times. The gene calls are TRBV5-1 and TRBJ2-7; 10 bases align to TRBD2. This CDR3 has 15 amino acids. Germline-derived CDR1 and CDR2 are SGHRS and YFSETQ. The ends lost 0 bases at V and 4 bases at J; junction bases unmatched: 4. CDR3 nucleotide sequence: TGCGCCAGCAGCTTGGCTAGCGGGAGTATGTACGAGCAGTACTTC. This translates into CASSLASGSMYEQYF.

The rearrangement uses TRBV12-3 or TRBV12-4 and TRBJ1-5; D is unresolved. V was clipped by 4 bases and J by 7 bases, with 20 bases between them. The CDR3 is made up of 16 amino acids. CDR3 sequence: CASSSRTRGGYQPQHF. The DNA of the CDR3 is TGTGCCAGCAGTTCCCGGACGCGCGGCGGGTACCAGCCCCAGCATTTT.

The chain links TRBV29-1 to TRBJ2-1; maybe TRBD2 (6 bases). Trimming cost V 4 bases and J 7 bases, with 17 bases left between them. Per germline, CDR1 SQVTM and CDR2 ANQGSEA. The CDR3 covers 14 residues. CDR3 nucleotide sequence: TGCAGCGTTGGGCGGGGACCGACAACTAATGAGCAGTTCTTC. It yields the protein CSVGRGPTTNEQFF.

The rearrangement uses TRBV24-1 and TRBJ2-2, with TRBD2 matching 11 bases. The germline CDR1 and CDR2 sequences are KGHDR and SFDVKD. Trimming at V came to 5 bases and at J to 2 bases, leaving 6 bases not matched to a gene. The CDR3 extends over 17 amino acids. CDR3 sequence: CATSGLAGGLNTGELFF. CDR3 nucleotides: TGTGCCACCAGTGGCCTAGCGGGAGGACTTAACACCGGGGAGCTGTTTTTT.

This clonotype was seen only a few times. The V gene is TRBV20-1, the J gene TRBJ2-1; 7 bases line up with TRBD2. Trimming took 1 base from V and 3 from J; bases not matched to a gene: 6. This CDR3 spans 15 amino acids. CDR1 is DFQATT and CDR2 is SNEGSKA in the germline V gene (reference sequence). The CDR3 region is CSARGEGYGYNEQFF. Here the CDR3 DNA reads TGCAGTGCTAGAGGGGAGGGATACGGCTACAATGAGCAGTTCTTC.

The CDR3 sequence is CSARVLQGLPYEQYF. DNA of the CDR3: TGCAGTGCTAGAGTCCTACAGGGGCTTCCGTACGAGCAGTACTTC. The chain combines TRBV20-1 with TRBJ2-7; 7 positions agree with TRBD1. Germline V gene sequence: CDR1 DFQATT, CDR2 SNEGSKA (reference sequence). This CDR3 is built from 15 residues. Trimming cost V 1 base and J 4 bases; bases outside gene matches: 10.

This clonotype was found many times. This chain joins TRBV5-1 and TRBJ1-2; 7 bases line up with TRBD1. The length of the CDR3 is 13 residues. Trimming took 4 bases from V and 3 from J; bases not matched to a gene: 3. Germline V gives CDR1 SGHRS, CDR2 YFSETQ. The chain's CDR3 is CASSRGTDYGYTF. The CDR3 nucleotides are TGCGCCAGCAGCCGTGGGACAGACTATGGCTACACCTTC.

V usage is TRBV6-5 and J usage is TRBJ2-1; D may be TRBD1 or TRBD2 (5 bases each). CDR3 length equals 18 residues. The V and J ends lost 2 bases and 0 bases respectively, with 17 bases between them. Germline V gives CDR1 MNHEY, CDR2 SVGAGI. The CDR3 DNA reads as TGTGCCAGCAGTTACGCCTTGGGCCCAGGGAGCTCCTACAATGAGCAGTTCTTC. Its protein product is CASSYALGPGSSYNEQFF.

This clonotype was counted a few times. The genes are TRBV21-1 and TRBJ2-1; the table calls TRBD1, which could not be checked here. TRBV21-1 is described as a pseudogene. This CDR3 is 16 amino acids long. The CDR3 coding sequence is TGTGCCAGCAGCCCTCAGGCACCAGGGGCCTACAATGAGCAGTTCTTC. Protein sequence: CASSPQAPGAYNEQFF.

The genes are TRBV9 and TRBJ2-7, with 7 bases identical to TRBD1. Germline CDR1 SGDLS, CDR2 YYNGEE. This CDR3 has 15 residues. J was trimmed by 5 bases and V by 3 bases; bases with no gene match: 11. CDR3 in amino acids: CASSAHRGLGNEQYF. CDR3 DNA sequence: TGTGCCAGCAGCGCCCACAGGGGATTGGGTAACGAGCAGTACTTC.

This clonotype appeared a few times. The gene calls are TRBV25-1 and TRBJ2-2, with a possible D match to TRBD1 (5 bases). Germline V CDR1 and CDR2: MGHDK, SYGVNS. This CDR3 is 17 amino acids long. Trimming removed 2 bases at V and 6 bases at J, with 19 bases between. The CDR3 DNA follows: TGTGCCAGCAGTGAACTTGGGTTAGGGGCCCACGCCGGGGAGCTGTTTTTT. It codes for CASSELGLGAHAGELFF.

Many counts were recorded for this clonotype. This chain joins TRBV18 and TRBJ2-5; 10 bases agree with TRBD2. This CDR3 has 15 amino acids. Trimming at V came to 2 bases and at J to 6 bases, leaving 6 bases not matched to a gene. Germline CDR1 KGHSH, CDR2 LQKENI. This CDR3 reads CASSPGTSGTKTQYF. Here the CDR3 DNA reads TGTGCCAGCTCACCAGGAACTAGCGGGACTAAGACCCAGTACTTC.